Listed below are T cell receptor beta chains from one sample, sequenced in a study of post-analysis software for immune sequencing data. From the PCR reads, TCRdb called clonotypes with MiXCR, one entry per CDR3 protein. The top ten clones hold roughly 4.9% of a sample with 650,000 to 900,000 distinct CDR3 sequences, 46% of them seen once. Sequenced input: blood. The origin of the receptors is a girl between 5 and 17 years old with multiple sclerosis. Both conserved end residues are part of each CDR3. D genes are given only for firm matches. Where a row states a size, it is once, few, many or the class of an expanded clone; other rows omit it.

>TRBV9|.|TRBJ2-7|.
CASSVASSRTYEQYF
TGTGCCAGCAGCGTAGCATCTAGCAGAACCTACGAGCAGTACTTC
>TRBV6-6|TRBD1|TRBJ2-1|.
CASSSMGQPSYNEQFF
TGTGCCAGCAGTTCCATGGGACAGCCATCCTACAATGAGCAGTTCTTC
>TRBV27|TRBD1|TRBJ2-4|.
CASRMQGGASIQYF
TGTGCCAGCAGAATGCAAGGGGGCGCGAGCATTCAGTACTTC
>TRBV11-2|.|TRBJ2-1|few
CASSSPIWGLSNEQFF
TGTGCCAGCAGCTCCCCAATCTGGGGACTCTCCAATGAGCAGTTCTTC
>TRBV6-6|.|TRBJ2-3|.
CASSYWGHPTQYF
TGTGCCAGCAGTTACTGGGGGCACCCTACGCAGTATTTT
>TRBV7-3|.|TRBJ2-1|few
CATRGGANNEQFF
TGTGCCACCAGGGGGGGGGCTAACAATGAGCAGTTCTTC
>TRBV20-1|.|TRBJ1-4|few
CSAARAGREKLFF
TGCAGTGCTGCCCGGGCCGGGCGTGAAAAACTGTTTTTT
>TRBV9|.|TRBJ2-2|.
CASDGVGGELFF
TGTGCCAGCGATGGGGTAGGCGGGGAGCTGTTTTTT
>TRBV9|.|TRBJ2-1|.
CASSVFGQIFDEQFF
TGTGCCAGCAGCGTATTCGGACAGATTTTCGATGAGCAGTTCTTC
>TRBV10-3|TRBD1|TRBJ1-2|few
CAIRAQGALNGYTF
TGTGCCATCAGGGCACAGGGGGCGTTAAATGGCTACACCTTC
>TRBV12-3/TRBV12-4|.|TRBJ2-5|.
CASSLRLGGETQYF
TGTGCCAGCAGTTTACGACTAGGGGGAGAGACCCAGTACTTC
>TRBV9|.|TRBJ2-7|.
CASSARGIPASYEQYF
TGTGCCAGCAGCGCAAGGGGAATACCCGCTTCCTACGAGCAGTACTTC
>TRBV12-3/TRBV12-4|.|TRBJ1-2|few
CASSWTMGYGYTF
TGTGCCAGCAGTTGGACGATGGGGTATGGCTACACCTTC
>TRBV5-1|.|TRBJ2-2|.
CASTLGTLDTGELFF
TGCGCCAGCACCCTCGGGACTCTTGACACCGGGGAGCTGTTTTTT
>TRBV10-1|.|TRBJ2-6|.
CATMLWGTSFSGANVLTF
TGCGCCACCATGCTCTGGGGGACATCCTTCTCTGGGGCCAACGTCCTGACTTTC
>TRBV6-5|TRBD2|TRBJ2-7|few
CASSYSRASGRYEQYF
TGTGCCAGCAGTTACTCGAGGGCTAGCGGGAGGTACGAGCAGTACTTC
>TRBV7-2|TRBD1|TRBJ1-5|.
CASTLDRVGNQPQHF
TGTGCCAGCACCCTGGACAGGGTGGGCAATCAGCCCCAGCATTTT
>TRBV28|.|TRBJ2-2|.
CASSLRGILGITGELFF
TGTGCCAGCAGTTTAAGGGGAATCCTAGGAATCACCGGGGAGCTGTTTTTT
>TRBV3-1|.|TRBJ2-3|.
CASSHSGTGADTQYF
TGTGCCAGCAGCCACAGTGGGACGGGGGCAGATACGCAGTATTTT
>TRBV29-1|.|TRBJ1-2|.
CSVEGSPGVSYGYTF
TGCAGCGTTGAAGGTAGTCCGGGGGTTAGCTATGGCTACACCTTC
>TRBV10-3|.|TRBJ1-1|.
CAISRGPENTEAFF
TGTGCCATCAGTCGGGGGCCAGAAAACACTGAAGCTTTCTTT
>TRBV29-1|TRBD1|TRBJ1-5|.
CSVIGTGNDQPQHF
TGCAGCGTGATCGGGACAGGGAATGATCAGCCCCAGCATTTT
>TRBV7-9|TRBD1|TRBJ2-1|.
CASTPRTGGDEQFF
TGTGCCAGCACCCCGAGGACAGGGGGCGATGAGCAGTTCTTC
>TRBV7-2|.|TRBJ2-5|.
CARSLALRLSLLEQYF
TGTGCCCGCAGCTTAGCGCTCCGACTCTCACTCCTTGAGCAGTACTTC
>TRBV5-6|.|TRBJ1-6|.
CASSLRRLSSYNSPLHF
TGTGCCAGCAGCTTGCGGCGGTTAAGCTCCTATAATTCACCCCTCCACTTT
>TRBV20-1|TRBD1|TRBJ2-7|.
CSALRQGAGGEQYF
TGCAGTGCTCTCCGACAGGGGGCAGGGGGAGAGCAGTACTTC
>TRBV29-1|TRBD1|TRBJ2-3|.
CSASGGEGDTQYF
TGCAGCGCCTCAGGGGGCGAGGGAGATACGCAGTATTTT
>TRBV20-1|.|TRBJ2-3|few
CSAENRDTYRADSTQYF
TGCAGTGCTGAAAACCGGGACACCTACCGCGCCGATAGTACGCAGTATTTT
>TRBV7-2|TRBD1|TRBJ2-7|once
CASSFPGQGRFGQYF
TGTGCCAGCAGCTTCCCGGGACAGGGGAGGTTCGGGCAGTACTTC
>TRBV29-1|.|TRBJ2-5|.
CSVDSMGETQYF
TGCAGCGTTGACTCGATGGGGGAGACCCAGTACTTC
>TRBV7-2|.|TRBJ2-1|few
CASSLAPGQVIYNEQFF
TGTGCCAGCAGCTTAGCGCCGGGGCAGGTGATCTACAATGAGCAGTTCTTC
>TRBV5-6|TRBD2|TRBJ2-1|few
CASSREREWFF
TGTGCCAGCAGCCGTGAGCGGGAGTGGTTCTTC
>TRBV6-1|TRBD2|TRBJ2-5|.
CASSTTSGSPSGETQYF
TGTGCCAGTAGCACTACTAGCGGGAGCCCCTCAGGGGAGACCCAGTACTTC
>TRBV20-1|.|TRBJ2-4|.
CSVEGAENIQYF
TGCAGTGTGGAGGGGGCGGAAAACATTCAGTACTTC
>TRBV10-3|.|TRBJ1-1|once
CAISVRGNAEAFF
TGTGCCATCAGTGTACGAGGGAACGCTGAAGCTTTCTTT
>TRBV28|.|TRBJ1-2|.
CASSFGQGYNYGYTF
TGTGCCAGCAGTTTTGGGCAGGGATATAACTATGGCTACACCTTC
>TRBV3-1|TRBD2|TRBJ2-1|.
CASSQAGLGGNEQFF
TGTGCCAGCAGCCAAGCGGGACTAGGGGGCAATGAGCAGTTCTTC
>TRBV12-3/TRBV12-4|.|TRBJ2-1|many
CASIGGGYNEQFF
TGTGCCAGCATCGGGGGCGGTTACAATGAGCAGTTCTTC
>TRBV5-1|.|TRBJ2-5|few
CASSFGPLGETQYF
TGCGCCAGCAGCTTCGGTCCTCTCGGTGAGACCCAGTACTTC
>TRBV20-1|.|TRBJ2-1|few
CSATVGGGSGNEQFF
TGCAGTGCTACGGTAGGCGGGGGCTCCGGCAATGAGCAGTTCTTC
>TRBV2|.|TRBJ2-7|.
CASSDRVPYEQYF
TGTGCCAGCAGTGATAGAGTCCCCTACGAGCAGTACTTC
>TRBV7-3|TRBD1|TRBJ2-1|.
CASSLLPLTGDEQFF
TGTGCCAGCAGCTTACTCCCCCTTACAGGGGATGAGCAGTTCTTC